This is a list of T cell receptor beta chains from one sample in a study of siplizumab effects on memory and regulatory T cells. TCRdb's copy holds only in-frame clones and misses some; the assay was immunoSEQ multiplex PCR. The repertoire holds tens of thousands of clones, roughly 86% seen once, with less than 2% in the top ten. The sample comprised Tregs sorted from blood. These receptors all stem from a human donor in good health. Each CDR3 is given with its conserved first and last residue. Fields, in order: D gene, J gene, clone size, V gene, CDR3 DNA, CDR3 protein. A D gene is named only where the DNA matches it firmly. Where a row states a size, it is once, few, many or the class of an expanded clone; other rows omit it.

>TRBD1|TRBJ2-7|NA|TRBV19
TGTGCCAGTAGAGAGTCAGGGGGCCGGGGGGAGCAGTACTTC
CASRESGGRGEQYF
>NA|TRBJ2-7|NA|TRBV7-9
TGTGCCAGCAGCTTAGGCCCAGGAAGATACGAGCAGTACTTC
CASSLGPGRYEQYF
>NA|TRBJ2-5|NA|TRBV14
TGTGCCAGCAGCCAAGTCGTGCGGTCCGGCCAAGAGACCCAGTACTTC
CASSQVVRSGQETQYF
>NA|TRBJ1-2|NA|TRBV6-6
TGTGCCAGCGGGGGCTCTGGTGGTGCTGGCTACACCTTC
CASGGSGGAGYTF
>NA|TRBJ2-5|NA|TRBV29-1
TGCAGCGTTGAAGAAGGGGAGACCCAGTACTTC
CSVEEGETQYF
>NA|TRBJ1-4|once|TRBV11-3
TGTGCCAGCAGCCAGACAGCAGGAAAACTGTTTTTT
CASSQTAGKLFF
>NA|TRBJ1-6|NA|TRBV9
TGTGCCAGCAAACTCGGGACCGGTGGAAATTCACCCCTCCACTTT
CASKLGTGGNSPLHF
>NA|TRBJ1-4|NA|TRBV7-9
TGTGCCAGCAGCTTAGGGCAGACGATTAATGAAAAACTGTTTTTT
CASSLGQTINEKLFF
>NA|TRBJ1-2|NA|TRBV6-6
TGTGCCAGTCACGCAACAGAGACTTCGTCCTATGGCTACACCTTC
CASHATETSSYGYTF
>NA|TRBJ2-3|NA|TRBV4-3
TGCGCCAGCAGCCAGCTGGGGGGGCCGCAAGATACGCAGTATTTT
CASSQLGGPQDTQYF
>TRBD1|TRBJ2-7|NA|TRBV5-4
TGTGCCAGCAGCCCCGGGACAGGGTACTGGGAGCAGTACTTC
CASSPGTGYWEQYF
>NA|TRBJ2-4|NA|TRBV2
TGTGCCAGCATCTGGGTCGGGGCAGCCGGAAAAAACATTCAGTACTTC
CASIWVGAAGKNIQYF
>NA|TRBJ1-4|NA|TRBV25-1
TGTGCCAGCAGCGATCCGGGACGGACTAATGAAAAACTGTTTTTT
CASSDPGRTNEKLFF
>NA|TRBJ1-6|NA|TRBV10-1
TGCGCCAGCAGTGATGGGAATTCACCCCTCCACTTT
CASSDGNSPLHF
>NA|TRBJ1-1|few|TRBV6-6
TGTGCCAGCAGTTACTCGCAGGGAGGAGCTTTCTTT
CASSYSQGGAFF
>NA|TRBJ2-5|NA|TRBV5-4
TGTGCCAGCAGCTTGGGAGGGTTACGCGGAGCAACCAAAGAGACCCAGTACTTC
CASSLGGLRGATKETQYF
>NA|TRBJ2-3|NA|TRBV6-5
TGTGCCAGCACTTCGCCAGGAACAGATACGCAGTATTTT
CASTSPGTDTQYF
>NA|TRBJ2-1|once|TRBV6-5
TGTGCCAGCAGTTACTCGTATTGGCAGAACAATGAGCAGTTCTTC
CASSYSYWQNNEQFF
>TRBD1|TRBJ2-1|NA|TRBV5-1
TGCGCCAGCAGCCAGGGACAGGGTTCAGGCAATGAGCAGTTCTTC
CASSQGQGSGNEQFF
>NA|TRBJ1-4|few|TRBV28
TGTGCCAGCGTAGGGGGGGTCAATGAAAAACTGTTTTTT
CASVGGVNEKLFF
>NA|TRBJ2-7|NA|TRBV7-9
TGTGCCAGCAGCTTAGGTGGCACTCTCTACGAGCAGTACTTC
CASSLGGTLYEQYF
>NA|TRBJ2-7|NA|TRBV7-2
TGTGCCAGCAGCCCTTCGTACGAGCAGTACTTC
CASSPSYEQYF
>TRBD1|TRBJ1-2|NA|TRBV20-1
TGCAGTGCTAGACAGGGGGCTGGCTACACCTTC
CSARQGAGYTF
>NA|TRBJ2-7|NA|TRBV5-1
TGCGCCAGCAGCTTTACAGGATTTCCCTACGAGCAGTACTTC
CASSFTGFPYEQYF
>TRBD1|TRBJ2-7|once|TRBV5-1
TGCGCCAGCAGCGAGGGACAGGGAGCCTACGAGCAGTACTTC
CASSEGQGAYEQYF
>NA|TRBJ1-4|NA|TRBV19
TGTGCCAGTACCCCAGGGCTTTATGGTGAAAAACTGTTTTTT
CASTPGLYGEKLFF
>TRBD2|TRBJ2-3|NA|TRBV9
TGTGCCAGCAGCGCCAGCCCGGGGCTAGCGGTAGTGGATACGCAGTATTTT
CASSASPGLAVVDTQYF
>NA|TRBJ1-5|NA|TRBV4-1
TGCGCCAGCAGCCAACGGGACGGCATGGGCGGCAATCAGCCCCAGCATTTT
CASSQRDGMGGNQPQHF
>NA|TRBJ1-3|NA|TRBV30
TGTGCCTGGAGTAGGGGGTCCGGAAACACCATATATTTT
CAWSRGSGNTIYF
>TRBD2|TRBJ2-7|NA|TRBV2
TGTGCCAGCATCGATCTAGCGGGGGCGTCAACCTACGAGCAGTACTTC
CASIDLAGASTYEQYF
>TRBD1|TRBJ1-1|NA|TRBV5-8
TGTGCCAGCAGCTTGAGAGAGAGGGGGCGATACACTGAAGCTTTCTTT
CASSLRERGRYTEAFF
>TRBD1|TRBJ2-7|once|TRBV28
TGTGCCAGCAGTACAGAGGCGACAGGGGGGTACGAGCAGTACTTC
CASSTEATGGYEQYF
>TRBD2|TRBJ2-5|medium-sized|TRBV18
TGTGCCAGCTCACTAAAGGGAGGGGAAGAGACCCAGTACTTC
CASSLKGGEETQYF
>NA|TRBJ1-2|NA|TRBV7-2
TGTGCCAGCAGCTTATTTGCAGGGTTGGACTATGGCTACACCTTC
CASSLFAGLDYGYTF
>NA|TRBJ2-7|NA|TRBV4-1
TGCGCCAGCAGCCCAGGTAGGGGAAGCTACGAGCAGTACTTC
CASSPGRGSYEQYF
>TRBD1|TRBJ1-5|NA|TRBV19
TGTGCCAGTAGTTACAGGGGCTACAATCAGCCCCAGCATTTT
CASSYRGYNQPQHF
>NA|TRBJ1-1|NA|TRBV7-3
TGTGCCAGCAGCTTAAACAGGGAGAACACTGAAGCTTTCTTT
CASSLNRENTEAFF
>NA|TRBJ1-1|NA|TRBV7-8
TGTGCCAGCAGCTTAGTAGGTAACACTGAAGCTTTCTTT
CASSLVGNTEAFF
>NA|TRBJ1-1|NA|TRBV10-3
TGTGCCATCAGTGGGCAGGGGAACACTGAAGCTTTCTTT
CAISGQGNTEAFF
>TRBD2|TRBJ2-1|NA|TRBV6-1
TGTGCCAGCAGAACTAGCGAAAACTCCTACAATGAGCAGTTCTTC
CASRTSENSYNEQFF
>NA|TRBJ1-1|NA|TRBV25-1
TGTGCCAGCAGTGAAGGGATTAAAGCTTTCTTT
CASSEGIKAFF
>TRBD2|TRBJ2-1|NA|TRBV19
TGTGCCAGTAGTCCCTGGACTAGTACCTACAATGAGCAGTTCTTC
CASSPWTSTYNEQFF
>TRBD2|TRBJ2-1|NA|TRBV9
TGTGCCAGCAGCGTAGGGCTAGCGGGGGGCGGGTATGAGCAGTTCTTC
CASSVGLAGGGYEQFF
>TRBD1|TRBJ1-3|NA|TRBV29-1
TGCAGCGTTGACGACAGGGAAAGATGGACTGGAAACACCATATATTTT
CSVDDRERWTGNTIYF
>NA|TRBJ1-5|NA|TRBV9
TGTGCCAGCAGCCCTCAACAGCACAATCAGCCCCAGCATTTT
CASSPQQHNQPQHF
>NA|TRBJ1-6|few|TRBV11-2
TGTGCCAGCAGCTCCGGCGGGTCACCCCTCCACTTT
CASSSGGSPLHF
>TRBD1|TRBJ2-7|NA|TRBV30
TGTGCCTGGAGTGCAGGGGTCGGGACAGCTAGGTACGAGCAGTACTTC
CAWSAGVGTARYEQYF
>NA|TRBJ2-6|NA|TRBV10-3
TGTGCCATCAGTGAGTCGTCCTCTGGGGCCAACGTCCTGACTTTC
CAISESSSGANVLTF
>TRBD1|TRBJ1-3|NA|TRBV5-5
TGTGCCAGCAGTTTCCAGGGACAGGGTTTTTCTGGAAACACCATATATTTT
CASSFQGQGFSGNTIYF
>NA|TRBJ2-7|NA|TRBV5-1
TGCGCCAGCAGCTTGGTAGGGTACGAGCAGTACTTC
CASSLVGYEQYF
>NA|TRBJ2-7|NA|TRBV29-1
TGCAGCGTGGGTCTGGGAGAGCAGTACTTC
CSVGLGEQYF
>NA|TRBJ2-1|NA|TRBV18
TGTGCCAGCTCGACTGAGGGTGGGCAGTTCTTC
CASSTEGGQFF
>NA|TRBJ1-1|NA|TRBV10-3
TGTGCCCACAGCCAGCTAAACACTGAAGCTTTCTTT
CAHSQLNTEAFF
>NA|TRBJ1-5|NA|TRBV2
TGTGCCAGCGAGAACAGACCTAATCAGCCCCAGCATTTT
CASENRPNQPQHF